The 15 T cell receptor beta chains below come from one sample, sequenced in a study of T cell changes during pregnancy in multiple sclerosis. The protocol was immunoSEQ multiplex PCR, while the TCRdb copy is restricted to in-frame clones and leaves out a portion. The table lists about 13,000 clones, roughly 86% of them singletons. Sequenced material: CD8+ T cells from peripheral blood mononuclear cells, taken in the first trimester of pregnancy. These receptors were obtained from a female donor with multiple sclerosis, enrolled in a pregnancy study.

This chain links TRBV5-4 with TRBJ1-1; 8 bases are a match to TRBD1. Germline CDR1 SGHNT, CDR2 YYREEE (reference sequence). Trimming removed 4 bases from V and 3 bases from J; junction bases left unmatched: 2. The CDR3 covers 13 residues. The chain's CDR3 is CASSPDRDTEAFF. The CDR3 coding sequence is TGTGCCAGCAGCCCGGACAGGGACACTGAAGCTTTCTTT. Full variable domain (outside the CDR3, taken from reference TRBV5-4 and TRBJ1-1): ETGVTQSPTHLIKTRGQQVTLRCSSQSGHNTVSWYQQALGQGPQFIFQYYREEENGRGNFPPRFSGLQFPNYSSELNVNALELDDSALYLCASSPDRDTEAFFGQGTRLTVV.

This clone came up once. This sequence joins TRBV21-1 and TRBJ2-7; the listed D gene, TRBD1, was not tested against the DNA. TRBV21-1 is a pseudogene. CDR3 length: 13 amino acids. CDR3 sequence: CASRQGTFYEQYF. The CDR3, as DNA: TGTGCCAGCAGACAGGGGACCTTCTACGAGCAGTACTTC.

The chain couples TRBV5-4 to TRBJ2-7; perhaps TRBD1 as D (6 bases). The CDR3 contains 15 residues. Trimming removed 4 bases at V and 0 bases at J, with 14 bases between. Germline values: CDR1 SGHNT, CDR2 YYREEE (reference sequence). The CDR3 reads CASSPEGHSSYEQYF. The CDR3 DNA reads TGTGCCAGCAGCCCCGAGGGACACAGCTCCTACGAGCAGTACTTC. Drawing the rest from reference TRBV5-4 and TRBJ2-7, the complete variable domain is ETGVTQSPTHLIKTRGQQVTLRCSSQSGHNTVSWYQQALGQGPQFIFQYYREEENGRGNFPPRFSGLQFPNYSSELNVNALELDDSALYLCASSPEGHSSYEQYFGPGTRLTVT.

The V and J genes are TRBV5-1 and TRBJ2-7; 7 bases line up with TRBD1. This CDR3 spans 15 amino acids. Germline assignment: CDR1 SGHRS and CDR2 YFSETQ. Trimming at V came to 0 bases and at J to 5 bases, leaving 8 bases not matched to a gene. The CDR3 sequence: CASSLAGDRAHEQYF. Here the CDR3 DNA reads TGCGCCAGCAGCTTGGCCGGTGACAGGGCCCACGAGCAGTACTTC.

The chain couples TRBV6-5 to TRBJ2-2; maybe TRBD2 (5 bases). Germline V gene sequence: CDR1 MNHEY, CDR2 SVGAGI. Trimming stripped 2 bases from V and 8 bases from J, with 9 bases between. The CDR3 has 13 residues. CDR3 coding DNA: TGTGCCAGCAGTTACACTCGGAGGGGGGAGCTGTTTTTT. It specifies CASSYTRRGELFF.

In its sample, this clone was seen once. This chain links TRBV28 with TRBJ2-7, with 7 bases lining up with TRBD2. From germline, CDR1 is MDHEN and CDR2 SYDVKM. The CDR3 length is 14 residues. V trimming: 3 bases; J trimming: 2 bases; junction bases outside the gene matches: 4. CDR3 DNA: TGTGCCAGCAGTTTTGATGGGGGGGCCTACGAGCAGTACTTC. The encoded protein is CASSFDGGAYEQYF.

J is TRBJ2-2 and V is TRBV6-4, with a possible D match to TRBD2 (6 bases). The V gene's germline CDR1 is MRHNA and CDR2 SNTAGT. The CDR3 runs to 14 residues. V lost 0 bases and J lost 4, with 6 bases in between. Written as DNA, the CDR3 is TGTGCCAGCAGTGACTCGACTAGCACCGGGGAGCTGTTTTTT. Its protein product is CASSDSTSTGELFF.

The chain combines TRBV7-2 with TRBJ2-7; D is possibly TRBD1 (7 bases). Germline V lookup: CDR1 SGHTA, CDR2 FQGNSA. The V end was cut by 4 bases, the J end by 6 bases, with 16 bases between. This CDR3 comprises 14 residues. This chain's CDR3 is CASSSSTGRIEQYF. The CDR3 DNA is TGTGCCAGCAGCTCTTCGACAGGGAGGATCGAGCAGTACTTC.

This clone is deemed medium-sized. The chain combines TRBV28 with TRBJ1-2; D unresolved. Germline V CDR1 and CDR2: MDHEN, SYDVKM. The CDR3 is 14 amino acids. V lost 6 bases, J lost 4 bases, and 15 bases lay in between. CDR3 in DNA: TGTGCCAGCAGGGTCACCGACAATTCCTATGGCTACACCTTC. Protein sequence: CASRVTDNSYGYTF.

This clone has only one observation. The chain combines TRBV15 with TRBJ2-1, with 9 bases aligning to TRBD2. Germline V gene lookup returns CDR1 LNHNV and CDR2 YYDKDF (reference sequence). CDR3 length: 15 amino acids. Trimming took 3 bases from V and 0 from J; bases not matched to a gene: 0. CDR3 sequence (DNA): TGTGCCACCAGCAGGACTAGCGGCTCCTACAATGAGCAGTTCTTC. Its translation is CATSRTSGSYNEQFF.

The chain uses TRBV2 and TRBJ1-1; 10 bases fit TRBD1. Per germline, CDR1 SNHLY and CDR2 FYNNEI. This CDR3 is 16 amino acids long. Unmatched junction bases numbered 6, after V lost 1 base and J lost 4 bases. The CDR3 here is CASSEGQGALGTEAFF. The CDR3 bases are TGTGCCAGCAGTGAAGGACAGGGGGCTCTGGGCACTGAAGCTTTCTTT.

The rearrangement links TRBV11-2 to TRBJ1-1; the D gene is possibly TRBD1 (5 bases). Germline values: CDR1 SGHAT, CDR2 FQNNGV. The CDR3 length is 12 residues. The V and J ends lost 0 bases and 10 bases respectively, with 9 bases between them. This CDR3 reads CASSLDREGAFF. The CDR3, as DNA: TGTGCCAGCAGCTTAGACAGGGAGGGAGCTTTCTTT.

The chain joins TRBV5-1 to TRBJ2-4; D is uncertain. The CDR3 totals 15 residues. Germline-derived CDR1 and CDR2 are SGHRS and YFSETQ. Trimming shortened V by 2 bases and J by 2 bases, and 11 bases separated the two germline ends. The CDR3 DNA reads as TGCGCCAGCAGCTTAGGTGTGGGCCCCAAAAACATTCAGTACTTC. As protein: CASSLGVGPKNIQYF.

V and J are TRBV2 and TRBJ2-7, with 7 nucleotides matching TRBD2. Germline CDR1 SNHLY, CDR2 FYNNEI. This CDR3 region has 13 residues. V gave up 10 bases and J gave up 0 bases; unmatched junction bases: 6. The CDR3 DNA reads TGTGCCACCGACGGGAGGAGCTCCTACGAGCAGTACTTC. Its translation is CATDGRSSYEQYF. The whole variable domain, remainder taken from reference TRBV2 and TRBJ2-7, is EPEVTQTPSHQVTQMGQEVILRCVPISNHLYFYWYRQILGQKVEFLVSFYNNEISEKSEIFDDQFSVERPDGSNFTLKIRSTKLEDSAMYFCATDGRSSYEQYFGPGTRLTVT.

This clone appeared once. The chain's CDR3 is CASSYSGTGGPYGYTF. Here the CDR3 DNA reads TGTGCCAGCAGTTACTCCGGGACAGGGGGACCCTATGGCTACACCTTC. This chain uses TRBV6-5 with TRBJ1-2, with 11 bases that match TRBD1. Germline CDR1 reads MNHEY; CDR2 reads SVGAGI. The CDR3 totals 16 residues. V dropped 0 bases and J dropped 4; count of bases not matched to a gene: 4.